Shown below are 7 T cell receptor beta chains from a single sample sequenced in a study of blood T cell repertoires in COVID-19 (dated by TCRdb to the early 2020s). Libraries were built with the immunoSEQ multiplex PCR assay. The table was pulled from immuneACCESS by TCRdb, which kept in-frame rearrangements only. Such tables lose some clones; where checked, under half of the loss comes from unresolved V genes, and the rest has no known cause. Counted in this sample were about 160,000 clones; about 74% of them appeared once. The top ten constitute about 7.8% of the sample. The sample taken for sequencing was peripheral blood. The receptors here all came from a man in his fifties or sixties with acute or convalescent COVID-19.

CDR3 loop: CACVGDRYLETQYF. The DNA for the CDR3 is TGTGCCTGCGTGGGGGACAGATACCTAGAGACCCAGTACTTC. The V and J genes are TRBV6-5 and TRBJ2-5; 7 nucleotides match TRBD1. V trimming: 11 bases; J trimming: 4 bases; junction bases outside the gene matches: 13. Germline values: CDR1 MNHEY, CDR2 SVGAGI. This CDR3 region has 14 residues.

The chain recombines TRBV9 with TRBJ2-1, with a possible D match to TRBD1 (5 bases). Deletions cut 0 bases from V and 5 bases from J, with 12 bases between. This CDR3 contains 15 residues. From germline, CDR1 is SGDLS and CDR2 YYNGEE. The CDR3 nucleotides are TGTGCCAGCAGCGTAGCCAGGGTGTCGGACAATGAGCAGTTCTTC. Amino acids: CASSVARVSDNEQFF. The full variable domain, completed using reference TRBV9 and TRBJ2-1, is DSGVTQTPKHLITATGQRVTLRCSPRSGDLSVYWYQQSLDQGLQFLIQYYNGEERAKGNILERFSAQQFPDLHSELNLSSLELGDSALYFCASSVARVSDNEQFFGPGTRLTVL.

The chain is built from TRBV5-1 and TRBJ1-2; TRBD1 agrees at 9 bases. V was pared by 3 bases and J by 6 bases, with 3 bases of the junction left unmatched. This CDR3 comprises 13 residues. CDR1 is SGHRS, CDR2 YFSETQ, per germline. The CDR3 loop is CASSYTGGDGYTF. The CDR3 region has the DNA TGCGCCAGCAGCTATACAGGGGGCGATGGCTACACCTTC.

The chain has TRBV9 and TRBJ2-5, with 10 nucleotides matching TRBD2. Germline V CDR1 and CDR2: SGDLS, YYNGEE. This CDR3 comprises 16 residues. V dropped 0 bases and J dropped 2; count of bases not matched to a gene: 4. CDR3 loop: CASSVGGSGGQETQYF. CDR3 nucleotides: TGTGCCAGCAGCGTAGGTGGTAGCGGGGGGCAAGAGACCCAGTACTTC.

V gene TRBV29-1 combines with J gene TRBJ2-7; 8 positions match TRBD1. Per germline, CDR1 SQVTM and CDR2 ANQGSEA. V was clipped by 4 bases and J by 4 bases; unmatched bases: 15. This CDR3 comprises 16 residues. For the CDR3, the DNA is TGCAGCGTTGCGTCGGTTTCGGGCAGGGGGCTTTACGAGCAGTACTTC. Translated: CSVASVSGRGLYEQYF.

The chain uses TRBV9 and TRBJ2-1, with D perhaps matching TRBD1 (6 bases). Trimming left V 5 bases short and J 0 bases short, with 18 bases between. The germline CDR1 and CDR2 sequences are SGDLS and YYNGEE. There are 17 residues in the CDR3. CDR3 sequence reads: CASSMAPGTSSYNEQFF. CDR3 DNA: TGTGCCAGCAGTATGGCCCCGGGGACATCCTCCTACAATGAGCAGTTCTTC. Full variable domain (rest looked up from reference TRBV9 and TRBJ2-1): DSGVTQTPKHLITATGQRVTLRCSPRSGDLSVYWYQQSLDQGLQFLIQYYNGEERAKGNILERFSAQQFPDLHSELNLSSLELGDSALYFCASSMAPGTSSYNEQFFGPGTRLTVL.

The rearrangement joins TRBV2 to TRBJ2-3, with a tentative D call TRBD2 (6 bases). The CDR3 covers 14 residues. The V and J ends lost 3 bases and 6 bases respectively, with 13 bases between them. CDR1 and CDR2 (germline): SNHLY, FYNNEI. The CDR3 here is CASSDMGGWDTQYF. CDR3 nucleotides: TGTGCCAGCAGTGATATGGGGGGATGGGATACGCAGTATTTT. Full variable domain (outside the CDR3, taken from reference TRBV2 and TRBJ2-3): EPEVTQTPSHQVTQMGQEVILRCVPISNHLYFYWYRQILGQKVEFLVSFYNNEISEKSEIFDDQFSVERPDGSNFTLKIRSTKLEDSAMYFCASSDMGGWDTQYFGPGTRLTVL.